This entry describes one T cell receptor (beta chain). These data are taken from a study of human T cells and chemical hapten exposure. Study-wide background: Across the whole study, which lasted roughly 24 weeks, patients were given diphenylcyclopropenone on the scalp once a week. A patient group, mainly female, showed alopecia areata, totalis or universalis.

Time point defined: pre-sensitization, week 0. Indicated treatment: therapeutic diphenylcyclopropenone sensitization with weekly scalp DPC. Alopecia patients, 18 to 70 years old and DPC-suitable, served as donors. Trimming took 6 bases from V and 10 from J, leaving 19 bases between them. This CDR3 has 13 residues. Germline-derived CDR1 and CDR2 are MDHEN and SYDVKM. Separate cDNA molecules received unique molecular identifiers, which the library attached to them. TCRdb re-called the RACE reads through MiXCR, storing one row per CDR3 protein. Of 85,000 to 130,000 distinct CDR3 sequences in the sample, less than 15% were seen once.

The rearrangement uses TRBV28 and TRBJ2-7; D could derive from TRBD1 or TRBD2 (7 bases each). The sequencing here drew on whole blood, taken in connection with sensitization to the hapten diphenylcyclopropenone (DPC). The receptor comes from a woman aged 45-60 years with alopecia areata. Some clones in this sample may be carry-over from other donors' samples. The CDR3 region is CASSQGGEPYQYF. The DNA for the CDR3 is TGTGCCAGCAGCCAGGGGGGGGAGCCCTACCAGTACTTC.